A selection of T cell receptor beta chains follows, all from one sample in a study of blood T cell repertoires in COVID-19. Only in-frame clones appear in the TCRdb table, and some are missing; sequencing was by immunoSEQ multiplex PCR. Altogether hundreds of thousands of clones are present, roughly 86% being singletons, with the ten largest covering about 1.2%. Material: peripheral blood. These receptors all come from a man between 65 and 85 years old with acute or convalescent COVID-19. Both conserved end residues are part of each CDR3. A D gene is named only where the DNA matches it firmly. Some rows have no size entry. The others give once, few or many, or a class for an expanded clone.

v_call: TRBV28; clone_size: NA; d_call: TRBD1; j_call: TRBJ2-5; cdr3_nt: TGTGCCAGCAGTCGAGGGGGCGCAGGGGACGAGACCCAGTACTTC; cdr3_aa: CASSRGGAGDETQYF
v_call: TRBV4-2; clone_size: NA; d_call: NA; j_call: TRBJ1-5; cdr3_nt: TGTGCCAGCAGCCCTTCAGGGTACAATCAGCCCCAGCATTTT; cdr3_aa: CASSPSGYNQPQHF
v_call: TRBV28; clone_size: few; d_call: NA; j_call: TRBJ1-3; cdr3_nt: TGTGCCAGCAGTTTACTCCTCGGACAGCACTCTGGAAACACCATATATTTT; cdr3_aa: CASSLLLGQHSGNTIYF
v_call: TRBV2; clone_size: once; d_call: NA; j_call: TRBJ2-1; cdr3_nt: TGTGCCAGCAGAGGGACAGGAGGGAGGGATGAGCAGTTCTTC; cdr3_aa: CASRGTGGRDEQFF
v_call: TRBV25-1; clone_size: NA; d_call: TRBD2; j_call: TRBJ2-3; cdr3_nt: TGTGCCAGCAGACCTCCGGGACTAGCGACAGATACGCAGTATTTT; cdr3_aa: CASRPPGLATDTQYF
v_call: TRBV24-1; clone_size: once; d_call: TRBD1; j_call: TRBJ2-3; cdr3_nt: TGTGCCACCAGTGACATAACAGGGGCGACCACAGATACGCAGTATTTT; cdr3_aa: CATSDITGATTDTQYF
v_call: TRBV2; clone_size: NA; d_call: TRBD2; j_call: TRBJ2-1; cdr3_nt: TGTGCCAGCAGTGCGTGGGGGGGGAACAATGAGCAGTTCTTC; cdr3_aa: CASSAWGGNNEQFF
v_call: TRBV27; clone_size: NA; d_call: NA; j_call: TRBJ1-3; cdr3_nt: TGTGCCAGCAGTTTCGCAGGGGGAAACACCATATATTTT; cdr3_aa: CASSFAGGNTIYF
v_call: TRBV9; clone_size: NA; d_call: TRBD2; j_call: TRBJ2-1; cdr3_nt: TGTGCCAGCAGCCCCGCGGGGGGCCACTACAATGAGCAGTTCTTC; cdr3_aa: CASSPAGGHYNEQFF
v_call: TRBV14; clone_size: NA; d_call: NA; j_call: TRBJ1-2; cdr3_nt: TGTGCCAGCAGCCAGTCCTGGCGGGGCGGTGCTATCTTC; cdr3_aa: CASSQSWRGGAIF
v_call: TRBV5-6; clone_size: NA; d_call: NA; j_call: TRBJ1-2; cdr3_nt: TGTGCCAGCAGCTTGGGACAGCTATATGGCTACACCTTC; cdr3_aa: CASSLGQLYGYTF
v_call: TRBV28; clone_size: NA; d_call: TRBD1; j_call: TRBJ1-2; cdr3_nt: TGTGCCAGCATCCCCGGGACAGGCCCTTCTGGCTACACCTTC; cdr3_aa: CASIPGTGPSGYTF
v_call: TRBV30; clone_size: NA; d_call: NA; j_call: TRBJ2-7; cdr3_nt: TGTGCCTGGAGTCCCGGGATTTTAACCTACGAGCAGTACTTC; cdr3_aa: CAWSPGILTYEQYF
v_call: TRBV7-2; clone_size: NA; d_call: TRBD1; j_call: TRBJ1-4; cdr3_nt: TGTGCCAGCAGCTGGAGACAGGGGATAGGGGAAAAACTGTTTTTT; cdr3_aa: CASSWRQGIGEKLFF
v_call: TRBV7-2; clone_size: NA; d_call: TRBD1; j_call: TRBJ2-7; cdr3_nt: TGTGCCAGCAGCGTAGACAGGGGCGACGCGTACGAGCAGTACTTC; cdr3_aa: CASSVDRGDAYEQYF
v_call: TRBV24-1; clone_size: NA; d_call: TRBD2; j_call: TRBJ2-1; cdr3_nt: TGTGCCACCAGTGATCCTGGTCGGCTAGCGGGGGGGAATGAGCAGTTCTTC; cdr3_aa: CATSDPGRLAGGNEQFF
v_call: TRBV2; clone_size: few; d_call: TRBD2; j_call: TRBJ2-5; cdr3_nt: TGTGCCAGCAGTGAATCCGGGCTAGCGGGAGAAAAGACCCAGTACTTC; cdr3_aa: CASSESGLAGEKTQYF
v_call: TRBV7-2; clone_size: NA; d_call: TRBD1; j_call: TRBJ1-6; cdr3_nt: TGTGCCAGCAGCTCCCGGACAGGGAGTGCTTCACCCCTCCACTTT; cdr3_aa: CASSSRTGSASPLHF
v_call: TRBV28; clone_size: NA; d_call: TRBD2; j_call: TRBJ2-7; cdr3_nt: TGTGCCAGCACTACCGGGACTAGCGGGACCTACGAGCAGTACTTC; cdr3_aa: CASTTGTSGTYEQYF
v_call: TRBV7-2; clone_size: NA; d_call: NA; j_call: TRBJ2-1; cdr3_nt: TGTGCCAGCAGAAGAGGGGCAGGGGAAGGTGAGCAGTTCTTC; cdr3_aa: CASRRGAGEGEQFF
v_call: TRBV28; clone_size: NA; d_call: TRBD2; j_call: TRBJ2-7; cdr3_nt: TGTGCCAGCAGTTTAGGGACTAGCGGGGGGTCGCACTCCTACGAGCAGTACTTC; cdr3_aa: CASSLGTSGGSHSYEQYF
v_call: TRBV18; clone_size: NA; d_call: TRBD1; j_call: TRBJ1-4; cdr3_nt: TGTGCCAGCTCACCCGAGGGGGCCGGTGAAAAACTGTTTTTT; cdr3_aa: CASSPEGAGEKLFF
v_call: TRBV6-2/TRBV6-3; clone_size: NA; d_call: NA; j_call: TRBJ1-5; cdr3_nt: TGTGCCAGCAGTTCGTACAGGGAGAGCAATCAGCCCCAGCATTTT; cdr3_aa: CASSSYRESNQPQHF
v_call: TRBV24-1; clone_size: NA; d_call: NA; j_call: TRBJ1-1; cdr3_nt: TGTGCCACCAACGACTCAGGGATGAACACTGAAGCTTTCTTT; cdr3_aa: CATNDSGMNTEAFF
v_call: TRBV7-2; clone_size: NA; d_call: TRBD2; j_call: TRBJ2-5; cdr3_nt: TGTGCCAGCAGCCCGGCGTCTGGCGGGAGGGTAGAGACCCAGTACTTC; cdr3_aa: CASSPASGGRVETQYF
v_call: TRBV20-1; clone_size: NA; d_call: NA; j_call: TRBJ1-5; cdr3_nt: TGCAGTGCTAGTAACAGGCTAGGCCAGCCCCAGCATTTT; cdr3_aa: CSASNRLGQPQHF
v_call: TRBV4-1; clone_size: NA; d_call: TRBD2; j_call: TRBJ2-1; cdr3_nt: TGCGCCAGCAGCCCGCGGACTAGCGGGAATGAGCAGTTCTTC; cdr3_aa: CASSPRTSGNEQFF
v_call: TRBV5-6; clone_size: NA; d_call: NA; j_call: TRBJ2-7; cdr3_nt: TGTGCCAGCAGCCCGGCCCGCGGTGGCTACGAGCAGTACTTC; cdr3_aa: CASSPARGGYEQYF
v_call: TRBV7-9; clone_size: once; d_call: NA; j_call: TRBJ1-1; cdr3_nt: TGTGCCAGCAGCTTGAGGGAGGGGTCTGAAGCTTTCTTT; cdr3_aa: CASSLREGSEAFF
v_call: TRBV27; clone_size: NA; d_call: NA; j_call: TRBJ2-6; cdr3_nt: TGTGCCAGCAGTTTGTCTTCTGGGGCCAACGTCCTGACTTTC; cdr3_aa: CASSLSSGANVLTF
v_call: TRBV3-1/TRBV3-2; clone_size: NA; d_call: NA; j_call: TRBJ2-7; cdr3_nt: TGTGCCAGCAGCGGGTGGTCGGCAGGGAACTACGAGCAGTACTTC; cdr3_aa: CASSGWSAGNYEQYF
v_call: TRBV9; clone_size: NA; d_call: NA; j_call: TRBJ1-4; cdr3_nt: TGTGCCAGCAGCGAGACAGCCTATAATGAAAAACTGTTTTTT; cdr3_aa: CASSETAYNEKLFF
v_call: TRBV7-2; clone_size: NA; d_call: NA; j_call: TRBJ1-1; cdr3_nt: TGTGCCAGCAGCTTAACAGTGAACACTGAAGCTTTCTTT; cdr3_aa: CASSLTVNTEAFF
v_call: TRBV10-3; clone_size: once; d_call: NA; j_call: TRBJ2-5; cdr3_nt: TGTGCCATCAGTGAGCCTAGGAGGCGGGAGACCCAGTACTTC; cdr3_aa: CAISEPRRRETQYF
v_call: TRBV21-1; clone_size: NA; d_call: NA; j_call: TRBJ2-7; cdr3_nt: TGTGCCAGCAGCAATACCGCGCAGGGTAGGAGCTCCTACGAGCAGTACTTC; cdr3_aa: CASSNTAQGRSSYEQYF